This section outlines one TCR beta chain sequence together with its context. Its antigen is unknown. The data derive from a study of cytomegalovirus exposure and HLA in healthy donors. Study-level points and caveats: Fewer N-insertions than the 666-donor mean were reportedly shown by an Asian-associated ancestry cluster in a later analysis. Later analysis identified 16,951 TCR beta sequences associated with HLA alleles, using a false discovery rate threshold of 0.05.

The PCR contained 60 Vbeta and 13 Jbeta primers. Original methodology: About 11 million of the 75 million to 95 million unique TCR beta chains counted in a later analysis were shared. TCRdb's copy holds only in-frame clones and misses some; the assay was immunoSEQ multiplex PCR. Clone size and the V and J calls come from that table; the DNA yielded D and trimming. The data show about 93,000 clones, under 85% seen once. Trimming cost V 4 bases and J 5 bases, with 5 bases left between them. The germline V gene encodes CDR1 MGHDK and CDR2 SYGVNS. CDR3 length: 11 residues. The source of this sequence is a woman in her forties in good health and CMV-seronegative. The V call is TRBV25-1, the J call TRBJ2-5; D is ambiguous. The source material was PBMCs. The CDR3 spells CASSVSETQYF. DNA for the CDR3: TGTGCCAGCAGTGTTAGCGAGACCCAGTACTTC.